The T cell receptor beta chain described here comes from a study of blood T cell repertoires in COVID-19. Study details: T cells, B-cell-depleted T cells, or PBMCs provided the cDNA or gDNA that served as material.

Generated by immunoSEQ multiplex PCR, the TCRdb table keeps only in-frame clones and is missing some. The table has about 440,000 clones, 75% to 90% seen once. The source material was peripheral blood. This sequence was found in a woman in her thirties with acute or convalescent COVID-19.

DNA for the CDR3: TGTGCCAGCTCACCGGACAGGGGCTCTGGAAACACCATATATTTT. Protein product: CASSPDRGSGNTIYF. The rearrangement joins TRBV18 to TRBJ1-3; 9 nucleotides match TRBD1. V gave up 3 bases and J gave up 0 bases; unmatched junction bases: 0. CDR1 and CDR2 (germline): KGHSH, LQKENI. This CDR3 comprises 15 residues.